Below are 27 T cell receptor beta chains sequenced from a single sample in a study of cytomegalovirus exposure and HLA in healthy donors. PCR involved 60 Vbeta and 13 Jbeta primers. Sequencing used immunoSEQ multiplex PCR; TCRdb keeps in-frame clones, though not all of them. The sample shows 220,000 or so clones, under 80% of them seen only once. Input material: PBMCs. The source of these receptors is a woman under 40 in good health and CMV-seronegative.

The rearrangement links TRBV2 to TRBJ2-5, with a possible D match to TRBD1 (6 bases). V was shortened by 7 bases and J by 6 bases, with 18 bases between the two germline ends. The CDR3 sequence is 14 residues long. Germline V gene data show CDR1 as SNHLY and CDR2 as FYNNEI. The DNA of the CDR3 is TGTGCCAGCACTTCCCAGGGGCTGGGGCAGACCCAGTACTTC. Its translation: CASTSQGLGQTQYF.

The genes are TRBV19 and TRBJ1-4; possible D gene TRBD1, 5 bases. The V and J ends lost 3 bases and 4 bases respectively, with 12 bases between them. Germline values: CDR1 LNHDA, CDR2 SQIVND (reference sequence). The CDR3 is 15 amino acids. The CDR3 reads CASSIRAGHNEKLFF. CDR3 coding DNA: TGTGCCAGTAGTATTAGGGCAGGACATAATGAAAAACTGTTTTTT.

The V call is TRBV4-2, the J call TRBJ2-5; D is unclear. The J call may be mistaken, given a closer DNA end match to TRBJ2-7. The germline V gene encodes CDR1 LGHNA and CDR2 YNFKEQ. CDR3 size: 15 residues. For the CDR3, the DNA is TGTGCCAGCAGCCAAGATTTACAGTCCAGCTACGAGCAGTACTTC. It is translated as CASSQDLQSSYEQYF.

This clone was counted a few times. The chain joins TRBV5-1 to TRBJ2-2, with 9 nucleotides matching TRBD1. Per germline, CDR1 SGHRS and CDR2 YFSETQ. Losses at the gene ends were 0 bases for V and 7 bases for J; bases not matched to a gene: 16. CDR3 length: 19 amino acids. The CDR3 DNA reads TGCGCCAGCAGCTTGGTTCCGGGGACAGGGCGGGCCACCATCGGGGAGCTGTTTTTT. Translating gives CASSLVPGTGRATIGELFF. The full variable domain, with the rest looked up from reference TRBV5-1 and TRBJ2-2, is KAGVTQTPRYLIKTRGQQVTLSCSPISGHRSVSWYQQTPGQGLQFLFEYFSETQRNKGNFPGRFSGRQFSNSRSEMNVSTLELGDSALYLCASSLVPGTGRATIGELFFGEGSRLTVL.

This chain connects TRBV27 to TRBJ1-2, with D perhaps matching TRBD1 (5 bases). Germline V gene data show CDR1 as MNHEY and CDR2 as SMNVEV (reference sequence). This CDR3 comprises 15 residues. V lost 5 bases and J 5 bases, leaving 18 bases between the germline ends. The CDR3 protein is CASSATGGVQYGYTF. Here the CDR3 DNA reads TGTGCCAGCAGTGCGACGGGGGGGGTCCAGTATGGCTACACCTTC.

This clone was detected a few times. The chain couples TRBV6-5 to TRBJ2-1; 14 nucleotides line up with TRBD2. The CDR3 has 14 amino acids. The germline V gene encodes CDR1 MNHEY and CDR2 SVGAGI. V gave up 5 bases and J gave up 9 bases; unmatched junction bases: 3. The CDR3 is CASSDGTSGSEQFF. For the CDR3, the DNA is TGTGCCAGCAGTGACGGGACTAGCGGGAGTGAGCAGTTCTTC.

V usage is TRBV11-3 and J usage is TRBJ2-5; the D is unclear. Germline V gene lookup returns CDR1 SGHNT and CDR2 YENEEA. CDR3 length: 15 residues. V was cut by 1 base and J by 3 bases, with 12 bases left in between. The chain's CDR3 is CASSLGSTAEETQYF. The CDR3 coding sequence is TGTGCCAGCAGCTTAGGTTCCACAGCAGAAGAGACCCAGTACTTC.

This chain joins TRBV5-4 and TRBJ2-1; D is ambiguous. Trimming cost V 5 bases and J 5 bases, with 5 bases left between them. The germline CDR1 and CDR2 sequences are SGHNT and YYREEE (reference sequence). CDR3 length: 11 amino acids. CDR3 nucleotides: TGTGCCAGCAGGAGCGACAATGAGCAGTTCTTC. Protein sequence: CASRSDNEQFF.

The V gene is TRBV2, the J gene TRBJ1-2; the match to TRBD1 covers 7 bases. J gave up 8 bases and V 6 bases, and 21 bases lay outside the gene matches. The CDR3 covers 17 residues. Looked up from germline, CDR1 is SNHLY and CDR2 is FYNNEI. As DNA, the CDR3 is TGTGCCAGCAGCCTCCCGCCAGGGATCGACAGGGCGCGGGGCTACACCTTC. Translation: CASSLPPGIDRARGYTF.

This clone appeared many times. The CDR3 region has the DNA TGCGCCAGCAGCCAAGATTTTAGCGGGGCGGCTCTCGAGCAGTACTTC. It encodes CASSQDFSGAALEQYF. The rearrangement links TRBV4-1 to TRBJ2-7, with 8 bases aligning to TRBD2. The CDR3 loop spans 16 amino acids. The ends lost 0 bases at V and 6 bases at J; junction bases unmatched: 10. Germline assignment: CDR1 MGHRA and CDR2 YSYEKL.

This sequence joins TRBV19 and TRBJ2-1; the match to TRBD2 covers 7 bases. This CDR3 has 15 residues. The V and J ends lost 1 base and 2 bases, in that order; junction bases with no gene match: 2. CDR1 LNHDA and CDR2 SQIVND come from the germline V gene (reference sequence). CDR3 DNA sequence: TGTGCCAGTAGTATAGGAGCGGGGACCTACAATGAGCAGTTCTTC. It encodes CASSIGAGTYNEQFF. Full variable domain (rest looked up from reference TRBV19 and TRBJ2-1): DGGITQSPKYLFRKEGQNVTLSCEQNLNHDAMYWYRQDPGQGLRLIYYSQIVNDFQKGDIAEGYSVSREKKESFPLTVTSAQKNPTAFYLCASSIGAGTYNEQFFGPGTRLTVL.

The chain links TRBV12-5 to TRBJ2-6, with a weak D call TRBD1 (6 bases). The CDR3 runs to 17 residues. V lost 7 bases and J 2 bases, leaving 18 bases between the germline ends. Germline loops: CDR1 LGHNT, CDR2 FRNRAP. The CDR3 DNA reads TGTGCTAGTGCCCAAGGGGGTAGATATGCTGGGGCCAACGTCCTGACTTTC. Its protein is CASAQGGRYAGANVLTF.

In this sample, this clone turned up a few times. The chain combines TRBV30 with TRBJ1-1; D remains unclear. Germline V CDR1 and CDR2: GTSNPN, SVGIG (reference sequence). This CDR3 is built from 13 residues. The V end lost 4 bases, the J end lost 0 bases, and 9 bases lay between the germline ends. CDR3 protein: CAWTRQVNTEAFF. The CDR3 DNA is TGTGCCTGGACCCGACAAGTGAACACTGAAGCTTTCTTT.

The sample holds one count of this clone. The rearrangement links TRBV6-1 to TRBJ2-5; perhaps TRBD2 as D (5 bases). CDR1 is MNHNS and CDR2 is SASEGT in the germline V gene. The germline V and J ends were trimmed by 2 bases and 5 bases, with 12 bases remaining between them. The CDR3 extends over 14 amino acids. The CDR3 coding sequence is TGTGCCAGCAGTGAACCGGGGTTTGTGGAGACCCAGTACTTC. Protein sequence: CASSEPGFVETQYF.

This clone was seen a single time. This chain joins TRBV18 and TRBJ1-1, with a weak D call TRBD1 (5 bases). Germline V lookup: CDR1 KGHSH, CDR2 LQKENI. This CDR3 region has 14 residues. Trimming stripped 2 bases from V and 5 bases from J, with 12 bases between. CDR3 residues: CASSPSGYGTEAFF. DNA for the CDR3: TGTGCCAGCTCACCATCAGGGTATGGAACTGAAGCTTTCTTT.

This clone was seen only once. The chain uses TRBV11-3 and TRBJ1-3; no firm D call. This CDR3 is 17 amino acids long. The germline V gene has CDR1 SGHNT and CDR2 YENEEA. V dropped 5 bases and J dropped 0 bases, with 17 bases sitting between them. The CDR3 nucleotides read TGTGCCAGCAGCCTTACTACTGGCGGCGGCTCTGGAAACACCATATATTTT. Residues: CASSLTTGGGSGNTIYF.

V gene TRBV7-6 combines with J gene TRBJ1-1; TRBD1 agrees at 9 bases. J gave up 5 bases and V 5 bases, and 18 bases lay outside the gene matches. This CDR3 is 18 amino acids long. From germline, CDR1 is SGHVS and CDR2 FNYEAQ. Here the CDR3 reads CASSVIPGQGRAETEAFF. For the CDR3, the DNA is TGTGCCAGCAGCGTTATACCGGGACAGGGTAGGGCGGAAACTGAAGCTTTCTTT.

V is TRBV7-8 and J is TRBJ2-6; D unresolved. Germline V gene sequence: CDR1 SGHVS, CDR2 FQNEAQ. Deletions cut 1 base from V and 0 bases from J, with 10 bases between. The CDR3 contains 17 residues. The CDR3 DNA is TGTGCCAGCAGCTTAGGGCCCCCCGTCTCTGGGGCCAACGTCCTGACTTTC. It is translated as CASSLGPPVSGANVLTF.

There are a few counts of this clone. The rearrangement links TRBV5-1 to TRBJ1-1; D unclear. CDR1 is SGHRS, CDR2 YFSETQ, per germline. With 2 bases removed from V and 1 base from J, the gap between germline ends came to 6 bases. CDR3 length equals 13 residues. CDR3 in DNA: TGCGCCAGCAGCTTCGCTACGAACACTGAAGCTTTCTTT. This translates into CASSFATNTEAFF.

This chain links TRBV18 with TRBJ2-1; 10 bases align to TRBD2. The CDR3 contains 15 residues. Germline loops: CDR1 KGHSH, CDR2 LQKENI. Losses at the gene ends were 6 bases for V and 1 base for J; bases not matched to a gene: 3. The CDR3 DNA follows: TGTGCCAGCTCCCAAGCGGGAGGGTCCTACAATGAGCAGTTCTTC. Translated: CASSQAGGSYNEQFF.

In its sample, this clone was seen many times. CDR3 protein: CASSSGQGELEAFF. CDR3 sequence (DNA): TGTGCCAGCAGCTCCGGACAGGGGGAGTTGGAAGCTTTCTTT. V is TRBV4-2 and J is TRBJ1-1; 10 bases map to TRBD1. Germline lookup yields CDR1 LGHNA and CDR2 YNFKEQ. The CDR3 has 14 residues. V lost 5 bases, J lost 8 bases, and 8 bases stayed unmatched.

This chain joins TRBV9 and TRBJ2-3; D is unresolved. V shed 0 bases and J shed 8 bases, with 7 bases lying between them. The germline V gene encodes CDR1 SGDLS and CDR2 YYNGEE. The CDR3 is 12 residues long. The CDR3, as DNA: TGTGCCAGCAGCGTAGGGTGGGCTACGCAGTATTTT. Translating it yields CASSVGWATQYF.

The V and J genes are TRBV29-1 and TRBJ1-4; a weak D match, TRBD1 (5 bases). V gave up 5 bases and J gave up 0 bases, with 7 bases separating them. Germline lookup yields CDR1 SQVTM and CDR2 ANQGSEA. The CDR3 has 13 amino acids. The DNA for the CDR3 is TGCAGCGTTCGGACACCAACTAATGAAAAACTGTTTTTT. It codes for CSVRTPTNEKLFF.

The V and J genes are TRBV6-1 and TRBJ2-1, with 7 positions matching TRBD2. The CDR3 runs 15 residues. Losses at the gene ends were 3 bases for V and 10 bases for J; bases not matched to a gene: 12. From germline, CDR1 is MNHNS and CDR2 SASEGT. This CDR3 reads CASSDSGYQSQEQFF. CDR3 sequence (DNA): TGTGCCAGCAGTGATAGCGGGTACCAGAGCCAGGAGCAGTTCTTC.

V and J are TRBV7-3 and TRBJ1-1; D remains ambiguous. The CDR3 has 16 amino acids. The germline CDR1 and CDR2 sequences are SGHTA and FQGTGA. V lost 1 base and J 4 bases, leaving 16 bases between the germline ends. The CDR3 bases are TGTGCCAGCAGCTTAAATCGTCGGGTCCGCGGCACTGAAGCTTTCTTT. This translates into CASSLNRRVRGTEAFF. The variable domain in full, completed from reference TRBV7-3 and TRBJ1-1, reads GAGVSQTPSNKVTEKGKYVELRCDPISGHTALYWYRQSLGQGPEFLIYFQGTGAADDSGLPNDRFFAVRPEGSVSTLKIQRTERGDSAVYLCASSLNRRVRGTEAFFGQGTRLTVV.

The V call is TRBV5-6, the J call TRBJ2-3; a possible D gene is TRBD2 (6 bases). Germline V lookup: CDR1 SGHDT, CDR2 YYEEEE. The V gene lost 5 bases and the J gene lost 2 bases, with 12 bases spanning the gap. This CDR3 region has 14 residues. CDR3 in DNA: TGTGCCAGCAGTGGCCGGGGGTACACAGATACGCAGTATTTT. It specifies CASSGRGYTDTQYF.

The V and J genes are TRBV2 and TRBJ1-1, with 8 bases identical to TRBD1. The CDR3 length is 12 residues. The germline gives CDR1 SNHLY, CDR2 FYNNEI. The J segment lost 5 bases and the V segment lost 7 bases, leaving 3 bases of the junction unmatched. The CDR3 protein is CASNQGATEAFF. CDR3 sequence (DNA): TGTGCCAGCAACCAGGGGGCAACTGAAGCTTTCTTT.